This is a list of T cell receptor beta chains from one sample in a study of technical replicates of blood from several donors. Profiled with immunoSEQ multiplex PCR; TCRdb holds only in-frame clones, not every one. The sample has tens of thousands of clones, 90% to 95% seen once. Specimen: T cells isolated from PBMCs. These receptors all stem from a human donor in good health. Both conserved end residues are part of each CDR3. The D gene is left open where the match is weak. Some rows have no size entry. The others give once, few or many, or a class for an expanded clone.

d_gene: NA
abundance: NA
j_gene: TRBJ2-7
v_gene: TRBV5-1
CDR3nt: TGCGCCAGCACCGCTCCCGCGGGCCCCCCGGGCGAGCAGTACTTC
CDR3aa: CASTAPAGPPGEQYF

d_gene: NA
abundance: NA
j_gene: TRBJ1-3
v_gene: TRBV28
CDR3nt: TGTGCCAGCAGGCCCTCGGGGGGTTCAGGAAACACCATATATTTT
CDR3aa: CASRPSGGSGNTIYF

d_gene: TRBD2
abundance: NA
j_gene: TRBJ2-1
v_gene: TRBV7-9
CDR3nt: TGTGCCAGCAGTCTCCAAGCGGGAGGGCCCTACAATGAGCAGTTCTTC
CDR3aa: CASSLQAGGPYNEQFF

d_gene: TRBD1
abundance: NA
j_gene: TRBJ2-2
v_gene: TRBV29-1
CDR3nt: TGCAGCGCCGACAGGGGTGACGCCGGGGAGCTGTTTTTT
CDR3aa: CSADRGDAGELFF

d_gene: NA
abundance: NA
j_gene: TRBJ1-4
v_gene: TRBV21-1
CDR3nt: TGTGCCAGCAGGACAGGGGAGAATGAAAAACTGTTTTTT
CDR3aa: CASRTGENEKLFF

d_gene: TRBD1
abundance: NA
j_gene: TRBJ2-2
v_gene: TRBV7-9
CDR3nt: TGTGCCAGCAGCTCTCTGACAGGGTCGAACACCGGGGAGCTGTTTTTT
CDR3aa: CASSSLTGSNTGELFF

d_gene: NA
abundance: NA
j_gene: TRBJ1-3
v_gene: TRBV5-4
CDR3nt: TGTGCCAGCAGCTTAAAACAGGGCTCTGGAAACACCATATATTTT
CDR3aa: CASSLKQGSGNTIYF

d_gene: NA
abundance: few
j_gene: TRBJ1-1
v_gene: TRBV6-6
CDR3nt: TGTGCCAGCAGATCAACTAACACTGAAGCTTTCTTT
CDR3aa: CASRSTNTEAFF

d_gene: TRBD1
abundance: NA
j_gene: TRBJ2-2
v_gene: TRBV7-9
CDR3nt: TGTGCCAGCAGCTTATCAGGGGGCTTTGCCGGGGAGCTGTTTTTT
CDR3aa: CASSLSGGFAGELFF

d_gene: TRBD2
abundance: NA
j_gene: TRBJ2-1
v_gene: TRBV10-3
CDR3nt: TGTGCCATCAGTGAGTCAACGGAAGCGGGAGGAACAGAGAGCTCCTACAATGAGCAGTTCTTC
CDR3aa: CAISESTEAGGTESSYNEQFF

d_gene: TRBD1
abundance: NA
j_gene: TRBJ2-7
v_gene: TRBV11-2
CDR3nt: TGTGCCAGCAGCCCTACACAGGGGATCTTATACGAGCAGTACTTC
CDR3aa: CASSPTQGILYEQYF

d_gene: NA
abundance: NA
j_gene: TRBJ2-1
v_gene: TRBV28
CDR3nt: TGTGCCAGCAGTTCGGACACTAACAATGAGCAGTTCTTC
CDR3aa: CASSSDTNNEQFF

d_gene: TRBD1
abundance: NA
j_gene: TRBJ2-4
v_gene: TRBV30
CDR3nt: TGTGCCTGGACCTGGACAGGGTTGAGGGGACTAGCCAAAAACATTCAGTACTTC
CDR3aa: CAWTWTGLRGLAKNIQYF

d_gene: TRBD2
abundance: NA
j_gene: TRBJ2-2
v_gene: TRBV28
CDR3nt: TGTGCCTCCCTCATGGGGGGCGGGAGGACCGGGGAGCTGTTTTTT
CDR3aa: CASLMGGGRTGELFF

d_gene: NA
abundance: NA
j_gene: TRBJ2-5
v_gene: TRBV7-7
CDR3nt: TGTGCCAGCAGCTTAGACAGGGTTGGAGAGACCCAGTACTTC
CDR3aa: CASSLDRVGETQYF

d_gene: NA
abundance: NA
j_gene: TRBJ1-5
v_gene: TRBV10-1
CDR3nt: TGCGCCAGCAGTGAGGGGGCCGGGGGGGCAAGGCAGCCCCAGCATTTT
CDR3aa: CASSEGAGGARQPQHF

d_gene: TRBD2
abundance: NA
j_gene: TRBJ2-1
v_gene: TRBV11-3
CDR3nt: TGTGCCAGCAGCTCCCCACTAGCGGGGGACCTCTATGAGCAGTTCTTC
CDR3aa: CASSSPLAGDLYEQFF

d_gene: TRBD2
abundance: NA
j_gene: TRBJ2-5
v_gene: TRBV28
CDR3nt: TGTGCCAGCAGCCTCGGACTAGCGGGAGGGGGGGAGACCCAGTACTTC
CDR3aa: CASSLGLAGGGETQYF

d_gene: NA
abundance: NA
j_gene: TRBJ1-2
v_gene: TRBV21-1
CDR3nt: TGTGCCAGCAGCAATTATCTGGAGGGGAACTATGGCTACACCTTC
CDR3aa: CASSNYLEGNYGYTF

d_gene: TRBD2
abundance: NA
j_gene: TRBJ2-7
v_gene: TRBV6-5
CDR3nt: TGTGCCAGCAGTTACGTAAGCGGGAGCTCCTACGAGCAGTACTTC
CDR3aa: CASSYVSGSSYEQYF

d_gene: TRBD1
abundance: NA
j_gene: TRBJ2-5
v_gene: TRBV25-1
CDR3nt: TGTGCCAGCAGTGACTACCGGGACAGGGGGCGGGAGACCCAGTACTTC
CDR3aa: CASSDYRDRGRETQYF

d_gene: TRBD2
abundance: NA
j_gene: TRBJ2-2
v_gene: TRBV11-3
CDR3nt: TGTGCCAGCGGGGGGGGATGGTTGGACACCGGGGAGCTGTTTTTT
CDR3aa: CASGGGWLDTGELFF

d_gene: NA
abundance: NA
j_gene: TRBJ2-7
v_gene: TRBV2
CDR3nt: TGTGCCAGCAGAGACCGGCGACAGTCCTCCTACGAGCAGTACTTC
CDR3aa: CASRDRRQSSYEQYF

d_gene: TRBD2
abundance: NA
j_gene: TRBJ2-3
v_gene: TRBV28
CDR3nt: TGTGCCAGCCTCAGCGGGAGTCCCGATACGCAGTATTTT
CDR3aa: CASLSGSPDTQYF

d_gene: TRBD2
abundance: NA
j_gene: TRBJ2-3
v_gene: TRBV10-1
CDR3nt: TGCGCCAGCAGTGAGGTTCCAGGAAGCGGGGCTATCACAGATACGCAGTATTTT
CDR3aa: CASSEVPGSGAITDTQYF

d_gene: NA
abundance: NA
j_gene: TRBJ1-1
v_gene: TRBV7-9
CDR3nt: TGTGCCAGCAGCTTTTCACAGGGTAACACTGAAGCTTTCTTT
CDR3aa: CASSFSQGNTEAFF

d_gene: NA
abundance: NA
j_gene: TRBJ1-5
v_gene: TRBV25-1
CDR3nt: TGTGCCAGCAGTGAATCCGCCGCGGGCAATCAGCCCCAGCATTTT
CDR3aa: CASSESAAGNQPQHF

d_gene: TRBD1
abundance: NA
j_gene: TRBJ2-7
v_gene: TRBV13
CDR3nt: TGTGCCAGCAGCCACCGGACAGGGGGCCACGAGCAGTACTTC
CDR3aa: CASSHRTGGHEQYF

d_gene: NA
abundance: NA
j_gene: TRBJ2-2
v_gene: TRBV29-1
CDR3nt: TGCAGCGTTGAGCGCGGGGGCAAGGTGTTTTTT
CDR3aa: CSVERGGKVFF

d_gene: NA
abundance: NA
j_gene: TRBJ1-1
v_gene: TRBV6-5
CDR3nt: TGTGCCACTACCTTCGCTGAAGCTTTCTTT
CDR3aa: CATTFAEAFF

d_gene: NA
abundance: NA
j_gene: TRBJ1-1
v_gene: TRBV4-1
CDR3nt: TGCGCCAGCAGCCAAGTTCTCGGGGACACTGAAGCTTTCTTT
CDR3aa: CASSQVLGDTEAFF

d_gene: TRBD1
abundance: NA
j_gene: TRBJ2-7
v_gene: TRBV25-1
CDR3nt: TGTGCCAGCAATCGACAGGGGTGGGGCTACGAGCAGTACTTC
CDR3aa: CASNRQGWGYEQYF

d_gene: TRBD1
abundance: few
j_gene: TRBJ1-1
v_gene: TRBV18
CDR3nt: TGTGCCAGCTCACCACCGGACAGGGGGCTGGTGAACACTGAAGCTTTCTTT
CDR3aa: CASSPPDRGLVNTEAFF

d_gene: NA
abundance: NA
j_gene: TRBJ2-3
v_gene: TRBV27
CDR3nt: TGTGCCAGCAGTCTCGACTCACCGGGACACAGCACAGATACGCAGTATTTT
CDR3aa: CASSLDSPGHSTDTQYF

d_gene: NA
abundance: NA
j_gene: TRBJ2-7
v_gene: TRBV5-4
CDR3nt: TGTGCCAGCAGCTTAGAGGGTAGCGGAACCTACGAGCAGTACTTC
CDR3aa: CASSLEGSGTYEQYF

d_gene: NA
abundance: NA
j_gene: TRBJ1-1
v_gene: TRBV19
CDR3nt: TGTGCCACCAAGGGGGGGATGGCATATCGCACTGAAGCTTTCTTT
CDR3aa: CATKGGMAYRTEAFF

d_gene: NA
abundance: NA
j_gene: TRBJ2-7
v_gene: TRBV7-9
CDR3nt: TGTGCCAGCAGCCGCATCGATGGAGGCCCTTACCGCTCCTACGAGCAGTACTTC
CDR3aa: CASSRIDGGPYRSYEQYF

d_gene: NA
abundance: NA
j_gene: TRBJ2-7
v_gene: TRBV21-1
CDR3nt: TGTGCCAGCAGCTTCACTGGGGGACAGGGTTACGAGCAGTACTTC
CDR3aa: CASSFTGGQGYEQYF

d_gene: TRBD1
abundance: NA
j_gene: TRBJ1-3
v_gene: TRBV30
CDR3nt: TGTGCCTGGAGAAAGGAGGGGGCCGGAAACACCATATATTTT
CDR3aa: CAWRKEGAGNTIYF

d_gene: NA
abundance: NA
j_gene: TRBJ1-5
v_gene: TRBV6-1
CDR3nt: TGTGCCAGCAGGACCGGACGGAGGAATCAGCCCCAGCATTTT
CDR3aa: CASRTGRRNQPQHF

d_gene: TRBD2
abundance: NA
j_gene: TRBJ2-7
v_gene: TRBV14
CDR3nt: TGTGCCAGCAGCCAAGACTTAGCGGGGGCCTACGAGCAGTACTTC
CDR3aa: CASSQDLAGAYEQYF

d_gene: NA
abundance: NA
j_gene: TRBJ1-1
v_gene: TRBV5-4
CDR3nt: TGTGCCAGCAGCTTGCGGGGTAATTCGGCCGATGAAGCTTTCTTT
CDR3aa: CASSLRGNSADEAFF

d_gene: NA
abundance: NA
j_gene: TRBJ2-2
v_gene: TRBV30
CDR3nt: TGTGCCTGGAACGGACAGTCCGGGGAGCTGTTTTTT
CDR3aa: CAWNGQSGELFF

d_gene: NA
abundance: NA
j_gene: TRBJ2-5
v_gene: TRBV11-3
CDR3nt: TGTGCCAGCAGCTTTGGACAGCAAGAGACCCAGTACTTC
CDR3aa: CASSFGQQETQYF

d_gene: NA
abundance: NA
j_gene: TRBJ1-4
v_gene: TRBV11-3
CDR3nt: TGTGCCAGCGGGGACTTTTCAACTAATGAAAAACTGTTTTTT
CDR3aa: CASGDFSTNEKLFF

d_gene: TRBD2
abundance: once
j_gene: TRBJ2-1
v_gene: TRBV27
CDR3nt: TGTGCCAGCAGTCCCGGGACTAGCGTGACCGCCTACAATGAGCAGTTCTTC
CDR3aa: CASSPGTSVTAYNEQFF

d_gene: TRBD1
abundance: NA
j_gene: TRBJ1-2
v_gene: TRBV9
CDR3nt: TGTGCCAGCAGAGCCCGGGACAGGGGCTATGGCTACACCTTC
CDR3aa: CASRARDRGYGYTF

d_gene: TRBD2
abundance: NA
j_gene: TRBJ2-1
v_gene: TRBV6-5
CDR3nt: TGTGCCAGCAGTTACTCTGGGGGGGTCTCAGATGAGCAGTTCTTC
CDR3aa: CASSYSGGVSDEQFF

d_gene: NA
abundance: NA
j_gene: TRBJ1-2
v_gene: TRBV9
CDR3nt: TGTGCCAGCAGCGAGAGCAAAGGGGTTCCCTATGGCTACACCTTC
CDR3aa: CASSESKGVPYGYTF

d_gene: TRBD1
abundance: few
j_gene: TRBJ1-6
v_gene: TRBV7-2
CDR3nt: TGTGCCAGCAGAAAGACAGGGGGGAATTCACCCCTCCACTTT
CDR3aa: CASRKTGGNSPLHF

d_gene: NA
abundance: once
j_gene: TRBJ1-1
v_gene: TRBV6-1
CDR3nt: TGTGCCAGCAGTGGAAAGTTAGCGGGGGCTGAGGCTTTCTTT
CDR3aa: CASSGKLAGAEAFF

d_gene: NA
abundance: NA
j_gene: TRBJ1-5
v_gene: TRBV9
CDR3nt: TGTGCCAGCAGCGTCGACAGTTACAATCAGCCCCAGCATTTT
CDR3aa: CASSVDSYNQPQHF

d_gene: TRBD1
abundance: NA
j_gene: TRBJ1-2
v_gene: TRBV28
CDR3nt: TGTGCCAGCGACAGGGGAACCTATGGCTACACCTTC
CDR3aa: CASDRGTYGYTF

d_gene: NA
abundance: NA
j_gene: TRBJ1-1
v_gene: TRBV11-3
CDR3nt: TGTGCCAGCAGCTTAGCCCGGGACATCGAAGCTTTCTTT
CDR3aa: CASSLARDIEAFF

d_gene: NA
abundance: NA
j_gene: TRBJ2-7
v_gene: TRBV28
CDR3nt: TGTGCCAGCAGTTTTCAGGCAGGGTTCCCCTACGAGCAGTACTTC
CDR3aa: CASSFQAGFPYEQYF

d_gene: NA
abundance: NA
j_gene: TRBJ1-5
v_gene: TRBV6-1
CDR3nt: TGTGCCAGCTTGAGGACAGAAGATCAGCCCCAGCATTTT
CDR3aa: CASLRTEDQPQHF

d_gene: TRBD2
abundance: NA
j_gene: TRBJ2-1
v_gene: TRBV10-3
CDR3nt: TGTGCCATCAGAGACTATAGCGGGGAGAGCAATGAGCAGTTCTTC
CDR3aa: CAIRDYSGESNEQFF